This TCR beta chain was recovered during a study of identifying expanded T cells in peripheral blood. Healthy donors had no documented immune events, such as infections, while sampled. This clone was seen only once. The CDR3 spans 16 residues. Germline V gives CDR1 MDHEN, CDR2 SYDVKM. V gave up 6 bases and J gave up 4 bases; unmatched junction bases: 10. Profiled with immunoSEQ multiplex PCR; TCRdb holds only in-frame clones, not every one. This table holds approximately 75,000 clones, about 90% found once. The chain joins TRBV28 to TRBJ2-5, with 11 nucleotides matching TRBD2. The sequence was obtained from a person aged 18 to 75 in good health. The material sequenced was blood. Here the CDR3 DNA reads TGTGCCAGCAGGACTAGCGGGACGGGGCTGGGAGAGACCCAGTACTTC. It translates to CASRTSGTGLGETQYF.